Shown below are 28 T cell receptor beta chains from a single sample sequenced in a study of cytomegalovirus exposure and HLA in healthy donors. Some clones are missing from TCRdb's copy, which holds only in-frame ones; the method was immunoSEQ multiplex PCR. The sample records 150,000 to 200,000 clones, approximately 90% being singletons. Sample: PBMCs. All receptors come from a woman under 40 in good health and CMV-seronegative.

The V gene is TRBV7-9, the J gene TRBJ1-1; D is unresolved. V was shortened by 0 bases and J by 5 bases, with 7 bases between the two germline ends. The CDR3 runs to 13 residues. The germline V gene has CDR1 SEHNR and CDR2 FQNEAQ (reference sequence). CDR3 DNA: TGTGCCAGCAGCTTAGCACCTAGGACTGAAGCTTTCTTT. It codes for CASSLAPRTEAFF.

The V gene is TRBV6-4, the J gene TRBJ2-7; TRBD1 might be the D (5 bases). V lost 0 bases, J lost 3 bases, and 9 bases lay in between. CDR3 length equals 14 residues. From germline, CDR1 is MRHNA and CDR2 SNTAGT. The CDR3 DNA sequence: TGTGCCAGCAGTGACTCGATACAGGACTACGAGCAGTACTTC. Its translation is CASSDSIQDYEQYF.

The gene calls are TRBV11-2 and TRBJ2-5, with 7 bases identical to TRBD2. Germline V gene lookup returns CDR1 SGHAT and CDR2 FQNNGV. J gave up 3 bases and V 6 bases, and 10 bases lay outside the gene matches. The length of the CDR3 is 15 residues. The CDR3, as DNA: TGTGCCAGCAGTCATCCGGGACTAAAAAAAGAGACCCAGTACTTC. This translates into CASSHPGLKKETQYF.

The chain recombines TRBV29-1 with TRBJ2-7, with 10 nucleotides matching TRBD2. The CDR3 contains 17 residues. The germline CDR1 and CDR2 sequences are SQVTM and ANQGSEA. Trimming removed 7 bases from V and 1 base from J; junction bases left unmatched: 16. This CDR3 is CSARSVASGGPSYEQYF. The CDR3 DNA is TGCAGCGCCCGATCAGTGGCTAGCGGGGGACCATCCTACGAGCAGTACTTC.

This clone occurred once. The chain links TRBV6-6 to TRBJ2-7; 8 positions agree with TRBD1. The CDR3 is 15 amino acids. With 7 bases clipped from V and 3 bases from J, the junction kept 11 bases outside the gene matches. Germline CDR1 and CDR2: MNHNY and SVGAGI (reference sequence). CDR3 DNA: TGTGCCAGCAACGACCGACCGGGACAGGTCTACGAGCAGTACTTC. Translating gives CASNDRPGQVYEQYF.

The V call is TRBV6-5, the J call TRBJ1-2; weak D call: TRBD1 (6 bases). Trimming left V 7 bases short and J 4 bases short, with 10 bases between. CDR1 MNHEY and CDR2 SVGAGI come from the germline V gene. CDR3 size: 12 residues. CDR3 in amino acids: CASTRGFYGYTF. CDR3 DNA sequence: TGTGCCAGCACCAGGGGTTTCTATGGCTACACCTTC.

The V and J genes are TRBV14 and TRBJ1-1; tentative D call: TRBD1 (6 bases). CDR1 and CDR2 (germline): SGHDN, FVKESK. This CDR3 has 14 residues. Trimming took 2 bases from V and 7 from J, leaving 14 bases between them. The CDR3 loop is CASSQKTGRNEAFF. The DNA of the CDR3 is TGTGCCAGCAGCCAAAAGACAGGTCGGAATGAAGCTTTCTTT.

CDR3 bases: TGTGCCAGCATCTCAAGCGGGGGGGCCTACGAGCAGTACTTC. Protein: CASISSGGAYEQYF. The chain employs TRBV2 and TRBJ2-7, with TRBD2 matching over 10 bases. The CDR3 extends over 14 amino acids. Unmatched junction bases numbered 5, after V lost 7 bases and J lost 2 bases. Germline loops: CDR1 SNHLY, CDR2 FYNNEI.

The rearrangement joins TRBV5-6 to TRBJ2-2; the match to TRBD1 covers 7 bases. This CDR3 comprises 17 residues. Germline assignment: CDR1 SGHDT and CDR2 YYEEEE. The V segment lost 0 bases and the J segment 4 bases; nucleotides outside the gene matches: 9. Here the CDR3 DNA reads TGTGCCAGCAGCTTGGGAGGGGGCTTTCCGCCCACCGGGGAGCTGTTTTTT. Translating gives CASSLGGGFPPTGELFF.

The chain has TRBV27 and TRBJ1-4; 9 nucleotides line up with TRBD1. V gave up 7 bases and J gave up 5 bases; unmatched junction bases: 5. In germline, CDR1 is MNHEY, CDR2 SMNVEV (reference sequence). CDR3 size: 14 residues. CDR3 loop: CASTRTGENEKLFF. The CDR3 DNA reads TGTGCCAGCACCAGGACAGGGGAGAATGAAAAACTGTTTTTT.

The chain is built from TRBV6-6 and TRBJ1-1; TRBD1 is a possible D gene (6 bases). Germline CDR1 is MNHNY and CDR2 is SVGAGI (reference sequence). Trimming left V 0 bases short and J 11 bases short, with 16 bases between. The CDR3 runs to 14 residues. The CDR3 here is CASSYSTSQGDAFF. CDR3 in DNA: TGTGCCAGCAGTTACTCTACCTCACAGGGAGATGCTTTCTTT.

The V and J genes are TRBV5-1 and TRBJ1-3; 7 bases line up with TRBD1. Germline values: CDR1 SGHRS, CDR2 YFSETQ. The CDR3 totals 13 residues. V shed 7 bases, J shed 2 bases, and the junction held 3 bases outside the gene matches. As DNA, the CDR3 is TGCGCCAGCGGCCAGGGGGCTGGAAACACCATATATTTT. Encoded protein: CASGQGAGNTIYF.

The CDR3 DNA reads TGTGCCAGCAGCTTTGGGGGGGTATACGAGCAGTACTTC. It encodes CASSFGGVYEQYF. The chain recombines TRBV5-4 with TRBJ2-7; the match to TRBD2 covers 7 bases. Unmatched junction bases numbered 3, after V lost 2 bases and J lost 4 bases. The CDR3 has 13 residues. Germline assignment: CDR1 SGHNT and CDR2 YYREEE (reference sequence). The full variable domain, in which reference TRBV5-4 and TRBJ2-7 provide the parts outside the CDR3, is ETGVTQSPTHLIKTRGQQVTLRCSSQSGHNTVSWYQQALGQGPQFIFQYYREEENGRGNFPPRFSGLQFPNYSSELNVNALELDDSALYLCASSFGGVYEQYFGPGTRLTVT.

This clone showed up just once. V gene TRBV5-1 combines with J gene TRBJ2-3; a possible D gene is TRBD1 (6 bases). This CDR3 contains 15 residues. V shed 1 base and J shed 2 bases, with 11 bases lying between them. Germline V gives CDR1 SGHRS, CDR2 YFSETQ. The CDR3 here is CASSLWGPDTDTQYF. The CDR3 DNA reads TGCGCCAGCAGCTTGTGGGGGCCTGACACAGATACGCAGTATTTT.

V gene TRBV7-9 combines with J gene TRBJ2-7, with 7 bases aligning to TRBD2. Trimming cost V 4 bases and J 5 bases; bases outside gene matches: 11. The CDR3 covers 15 residues. Looked up from germline, CDR1 is SEHNR and CDR2 is FQNEAQ (reference sequence). The CDR3 region has the DNA TGTGCCAGCAGCTACCTCGGGGGGTTGGACGACGAGCAGTACTTC. Its translation is CASSYLGGLDDEQYF.

This clone was detected only once. This chain joins TRBV5-1 and TRBJ1-2; TRBD1 aligns across 7 bases. CDR1 is SGHRS, CDR2 YFSETQ, per germline. This CDR3 is 13 amino acids long. Trimming cost V 4 bases and J 5 bases; bases outside gene matches: 5. The CDR3 sequence is CASSKDREYGYTF. The CDR3 region has the DNA TGCGCCAGCAGCAAAGACAGGGAATATGGCTACACCTTC. Together with reference TRBV5-1 and TRBJ1-2, the CDR3 gives the full variable domain: KAGVTQTPRYLIKTRGQQVTLSCSPISGHRSVSWYQQTPGQGLQFLFEYFSETQRNKGNFPGRFSGRQFSNSRSEMNVSTLELGDSALYLCASSKDREYGYTFGSGTRLTVV.

This chain links TRBV5-4 with TRBJ1-1; no clear D gene. CDR3 length equals 13 residues. V was clipped by 2 bases and J by 1 base, with 6 bases between them. CDR1 is SGHNT and CDR2 is YYREEE in the germline V gene (reference sequence). The CDR3 DNA follows: TGTGCCAGCAGCTTATTCCAGAACACTGAAGCTTTCTTT. It specifies CASSLFQNTEAFF.

V usage is TRBV5-1 and J usage is TRBJ2-3; D might be TRBD1 (6 bases). Germline V gives CDR1 SGHRS, CDR2 YFSETQ. The CDR3 is 16 amino acids. Trimming took off 0 bases at V and 1 base at J, with 12 bases between the two ends. The CDR3 DNA follows: TGCGCCAGCAGCTTGGTCACAGGGAGCGGCACAGATACGCAGTATTTT. This codes for CASSLVTGSGTDTQYF.

V is TRBV10-2 and J is TRBJ2-7; TRBD1 matches 8 bases. After removal of 4 bases from V and 3 bases from J, the junction contained 8 bases not matched to a gene. The CDR3 covers 15 residues. The germline CDR1 and CDR2 sequences are WSHSY and SAAADI. The CDR3 protein is CASSGARTGIYEQYF. In DNA, the CDR3 is TGCGCCAGCAGTGGGGCGAGGACAGGGATCTACGAGCAGTACTTC.

This CDR3 reads CASSPGRSYTEAFF. Written as DNA, the CDR3 is TGTGCCAGCAGCCCCGGCAGGTCCTACACTGAAGCTTTCTTT. This sequence joins TRBV7-9 and TRBJ1-1; D is unclear. Trimming shortened V by 5 bases and J by 3 bases, and 13 bases separated the two germline ends. This CDR3 is 14 amino acids long. From germline, CDR1 is SEHNR and CDR2 FQNEAQ (reference sequence). Drawing the rest from reference TRBV7-9 and TRBJ1-1, the complete variable domain is DTGVSQNPRHKITKRGQNVTFRCDPISEHNRLYWYRQTLGQGPEFLTYFQNEAQLEKSRLLSDRFSAERPKGSFSTLEIQRTEQGDSAMYLCASSPGRSYTEAFFGQGTRLTVV.

As to this clone: This specimen includes other DNA sequences encoding the same CDR3. The chain has TRBV7-2 and TRBJ2-7, with a possible D match to TRBD2 (6 bases). Germline CDR1 SGHTA, CDR2 FQGNSA. The V end was cut by 1 base, the J end by 4 bases, with 8 bases between. CDR3 length: 13 amino acids. The CDR3 sequence is CASSLGGGYEQYF. The CDR3 nucleotides are TGTGCCAGCAGCTTAGGTGGGGGGTACGAGCAGTACTTC.

This clone has just one count. The chain combines TRBV6-5 with TRBJ1-5; the D gene is possibly TRBD1 (5 bases). CDR1 is MNHEY, CDR2 SVGAGI, per germline. This CDR3 comprises 14 residues. V dropped 6 bases and J dropped 6 bases, with 15 bases sitting between them. The CDR3 reads CASSYVGGSQPQHF. The CDR3 nucleotides read TGTGCCAGCAGCTACGTCGGGGGAAGTCAGCCCCAGCATTTT.

The J gene is TRBJ2-5, the V gene TRBV5-1; D possibly corresponds to TRBD1 (5 bases). The V gene lost 4 bases and the J gene lost 4 bases, with 14 bases spanning the gap. Germline V CDR1 and CDR2: SGHRS, YFSETQ. The CDR3 is 14 residues long. The CDR3 nucleotides read TGCGCCAGCAGCGCTGCAGGGTCCGGAGAGACCCAGTACTTC. The encoded protein is CASSAAGSGETQYF.

The rearrangement links TRBV5-1 to TRBJ2-5; TRBD1 agrees at 8 bases. Germline trimming cut 3 bases from V and 5 bases from J; bases unmatched to any gene: 3. Germline CDR1 and CDR2: SGHRS and YFSETQ. The length of the CDR3 is 13 residues. CDR3: CASSSTGGETQYF. The CDR3 DNA is TGCGCCAGCAGCTCAACAGGGGGGGAGACCCAGTACTTC. Supplemented by reference TRBV5-1 and TRBJ2-5, the full variable domain reads KAGVTQTPRYLIKTRGQQVTLSCSPISGHRSVSWYQQTPGQGLQFLFEYFSETQRNKGNFPGRFSGRQFSNSRSEMNVSTLELGDSALYLCASSSTGGETQYFGPGTRLLVL.

This clone came up a few times. The CDR3 here is CASSEGTGYGYTF. CDR3 in DNA: TGTGCCAGCAGTGAGGGGACAGGGTATGGCTACACCTTC. The J gene is TRBJ1-2, the V gene TRBV2; 9 nucleotides align to TRBD1. The CDR3 totals 13 residues. The germline V gene has CDR1 SNHLY and CDR2 FYNNEI. V lost 3 bases to trimming and J lost 5 bases; unmatched junction nucleotides: 1.

V is TRBV28 and J is TRBJ1-3, with 7 bases matching TRBD1. From germline, CDR1 is MDHEN and CDR2 SYDVKM. V was clipped by 6 bases and J by 3 bases; unmatched bases: 5. CDR3 length: 14 amino acids. CDR3 sequence: CASRPDRVGNTIYF. The CDR3 bases are TGTGCCAGCAGACCAGACAGGGTTGGAAACACCATATATTTT.

The chain couples TRBV7-6 to TRBJ2-5, with TRBD2 matching over 10 bases. The CDR3 consists of 18 residues. The V gene's germline CDR1 is SGHVS and CDR2 FNYEAQ. V lost 6 bases and J lost 5; bases outside the gene matches: 18. CDR3 in amino acids: CASSNNTPLAGEPETQYF. The CDR3, as DNA: TGTGCCAGCAGTAACAATACCCCCCTAGCGGGGGAGCCGGAGACCCAGTACTTC. Full variable domain (missing parts from reference TRBV7-6 and TRBJ2-5): GAGVSQSPRYKVTKRGQDVALRCDPISGHVSLYWYRQALGQGPEFLTYFNYEAQQDKSGLPNDRFSAERPEGSISTLTIQRTEQRDSAMYRCASSNNTPLAGEPETQYFGPGTRLLVL.

The chain joins TRBV10-2 to TRBJ2-1, with 7 bases identical to TRBD1. V lost 0 bases to trimming and J lost 6 bases; unmatched junction nucleotides: 8. The CDR3 has 16 amino acids. The V gene's germline CDR1 is WSHSY and CDR2 SAAADI. This CDR3 reads CASSESGRAGGNEQFF. The CDR3 bases are TGCGCCAGCAGTGAGTCAGGACGGGCAGGGGGCAATGAGCAGTTCTTC.